This is a list of T cell receptor beta chains from one sample in a study of T-cell reconstitution after alpha-beta-depleted transplantation in children. TCRdb recomputed calls from the PCR reads with MiXCR, one row per CDR3 protein. The data hold tens of thousands of distinct CDR3 sequences, with approximately 7.4% observed a single time. The material was PBMCs from the stem cell graft donor, obtained from the stem cell graft. The receptors derive from a human donor who donated a stem cell graft to a child with acute lymphoblastic leukemia. The CDR3 runs from the conserved cysteine through the conserved F or W. The order of the fields is J gene, CDR3 length, V gene, D gene, clone size, CDR3 DNA, CDR3 protein. The D gene is left open where the match is weak. Not all rows give a size; the values are once, few, many and, for expanded clones, a class.

>TRBJ2-1|15|TRBV19|TRBD1|many
TGTGCCAGTAGCCTAACAGGGGGCGGATACAATGAGCAGTTCTTC
CASSLTGGGYNEQFF
>TRBJ1-3|15|TRBV12-3/TRBV12-4|-|many
TGTGCCAGCAGTTCACAGGGAGGCCCTGGAAACACCATATATTTT
CASSSQGGPGNTIYF
>TRBJ1-5|13|TRBV7-7|-|many
TGTGCTAGCAGCTCAGGGAGAGGTCAGCCCCAGCATTTT
CASSSGRGQPQHF
>TRBJ2-1|15|TRBV4-2|TRBD2|-
TGTGCCAGCAGCCTCCTAGCGGGCCAGCGGGGCGAGCAGTTCTTC
CASSLLAGQRGEQFF
>TRBJ2-3|13|TRBV12-3/TRBV12-4|-|many
TGTGCCAGCAGTACTAGGGGCACAGATACGCAGTATTTT
CASSTRGTDTQYF
>TRBJ1-3|16|TRBV9|-|many
TGTGCCAGCAGCGTAGCACCGACAGTCGCTGGAAACACCATATATTTT
CASSVAPTVAGNTIYF
>TRBJ2-5|16|TRBV20-1|-|many
TGCAGTGCTAGAGATCCCCTGGGAGGACACAAAGAGACCCAGTACTTC
CSARDPLGGHKETQYF
>TRBJ2-7|12|TRBV6-2/TRBV6-3|TRBD2|-
TGTGCCAGCAGTTCGGGAGGCTACGAGCAGTACTTC
CASSSGGYEQYF
>TRBJ2-7|14|TRBV6-2/TRBV6-3|-|many
TGTGCCAGCAGCCAACAGGGTCTGAGATACGAGCAGTACTTC
CASSQQGLRYEQYF
>TRBJ1-4|12|TRBV6-2/TRBV6-3|TRBD1|-
TGTGCCAGCAGTCCAGACAGGGGAAAACTGTTTTTT
CASSPDRGKLFF
>TRBJ2-3|12|TRBV29-1|-|many
TGCAGCGTTGTTAAATTCACAGATACGCATTATTTT
CSVVKFTDTHYF
>TRBJ1-4|15|TRBV18|-|-
TGTGCCAGCTCACCAATTGGACGGCCCAATGAAAAACTGTTATTT
CASSPIGRPNEKLLF
>TRBJ2-7|17|TRBV20-1|-|-
TGCAGTGCTAGAGACTACCGGGGAGCGGAGAGCTCCTACGAGCAGTACTTC
CSARDYRGAESSYEQYF
>TRBJ1-1|12|TRBV5-6|TRBD1|many
TGTGCCAGCCAAGACAGGGACACTGAAGCTTTCTTT
CASQDRDTEAFF
>TRBJ1-5|15|TRBV25-1|-|many
TGTGCCAGCAGTGACGGGCAGGGAAGCAATCAGCCCCAGCATTTT
CASSDGQGSNQPQHF
>TRBJ1-3|12|TRBV12-3/TRBV12-4|-|-
TGTGCCATACAGGACGGGAGAAACACCATATATTTT
CAIQDGRNTIYF
>TRBJ2-3|14|TRBV10-3|-|many
TGTGCCATCAAAATTGGGCAGGGTACAGATACGCAGTATTTT
CAIKIGQGTDTQYF
>TRBJ1-2|15|TRBV6-1|-|many
TGTGCCAGCAGTGAACACTACAGGAGAGACTATGGCTACACCTTC
CASSEHYRRDYGYTF
>TRBJ2-1|15|TRBV6-5|-|many
TGTGCCAGCAGTTACGGGCGGCAGGGGATAAATGAGCAGTTCTTC
CASSYGRQGINEQFF
>TRBJ1-5|15|TRBV2|-|many
TGTGCCAGCAGTGAAGGGTGGAGCCGCAATCAGCCCCAGCATTTT
CASSEGWSRNQPQHF
>TRBJ1-4|17|TRBV10-3|-|many
TGTGCCATCAGTGAGTCGTCGGGGTACTCAACTAATGAAAAACTGTTTTTT
CAISESSGYSTNEKLFF
>TRBJ1-1|14|TRBV29-1|-|few
TGCAGCGTTGCCAGACGGGTTTCGAACACTGAAGCTTTCTTT
CSVARRVSNTEAFF
>TRBJ1-1|14|TRBV18|-|many
TGTGCCAGCTCACCGTTCAGGGCTAACACTGAAGCTTTCTTT
CASSPFRANTEAFF
>TRBJ1-1|15|TRBV5-1|TRBD1|many
TGCGCCAGCAGCCGAACGGACAGGGGGCAAACTGAAGCTTTCTTT
CASSRTDRGQTEAFF
>TRBJ2-4|13|TRBV2|TRBD1|many
TGTGCCAGCACGGGACAGGGCAAAAACATTCAGTACTTC
CASTGQGKNIQYF
>TRBJ2-1|14|TRBV6-4|TRBD1|many
TGTGCCAGCAGTGAAGGGACAGGGGGCAATGAGCAGTTCTTC
CASSEGTGGNEQFF
>TRBJ2-1|15|TRBV4-2|TRBD2|-
TGTGCCAGCAGCCAACCGGGACTAGCTGTCAATGAGCAGTTCTTC
CASSQPGLAVNEQFF
>TRBJ2-5|13|TRBV19|-|-
TGTGCCAGTAGTATTCGGGGACCAGAGACCCAGTACTTC
CASSIRGPETQYF
>TRBJ2-4|15|TRBV5-1|-|few
TGCGCCAGCAGCTTTCAAGGGTCGGATACGAACATTCAGTACTTC
CASSFQGSDTNIQYF
>TRBJ2-5|14|TRBV20-1|TRBD2|many
TGCAGTGCCGCGGACCCGCGGGGGGAAGAGACCCAGTACTTC
CSAADPRGEETQYF
>TRBJ1-5|16|TRBV5-6|-|few
TGTGCCAGCAGCCAACGGTGGGGGGAAGGCAATCAGCCCCAGCATTTT
CASSQRWGEGNQPQHF
>TRBJ2-1|15|TRBV7-9|TRBD1|many
TGTGCCAGCATCTTCGGGACAGGGGGCCGCAATGAGCAGTTCTTC
CASIFGTGGRNEQFF
>TRBJ1-4|14|TRBV5-6|-|-
TGTGCCAGCAGCGCACAGGGTGTGGGGGAAAAACTGTTTTTT
CASSAQGVGEKLFF
>TRBJ2-2|15|TRBV28|-|-
TGTGCCAGCAGATCTCACGGGCGGAGCACCGGGGAGCTGTTTTTT
CASRSHGRSTGELFF
>TRBJ2-3|15|TRBV6-1|TRBD2|many
TGTGCCAGCAGTGATCAGGAGGGAGGGGTAGATACGCAGTATTTT
CASSDQEGGVDTQYF
>TRBJ2-1|16|TRBV12-3/TRBV12-4|TRBD2|few
TGTGCCAGCAGTTTAAGGTCGGGACTAGGGTCCGATGAGCAGTTCTTC
CASSLRSGLGSDEQFF
>TRBJ2-5|13|TRBV12-3/TRBV12-4|-|many
TGTGCCAGCAGTTTCTCTCAGGGGGAGACCCAGTACTTC
CASSFSQGETQYF